Sequencing of this TCR beta chain was carried out in a study of spatial heterogeneity in lung cancer. Study-wide context: Samples were obtained from around 73 donors, all untreated early-stage non-small cell lung cancer patients.

This clonotype was seen ten or more times. Looked up from germline, CDR1 is SGDLS and CDR2 is YYNGEE. Trimming cost V 4 bases and J 0 bases; bases outside gene matches: 9. The CDR3 has 19 residues. A unique molecular identifier was carried by every single TCR cDNA molecule. TCRdb fed the 5' RACE reads into MiXCR, producing one record per CDR3 protein. The sample records some 120,000 distinct CDR3 sequences, more than 9% being singletons. Time point here: blood at routine non-recurrence follow-up after resection. Sequencing was performed on whole RNA extracted from tumor and nontumor lung tissue, or from frozen PBMC, and the material was left unsorted.

The sequencing used PBMCs, collected at follow-up. The source of this sequence is a male donor with early-stage non-small cell lung cancer. The rearrangement joins TRBV9 to TRBJ2-2; 13 bases are a match to TRBD2. CDR3: CASSTRTSGGPANTGELFF. The CDR3 DNA reads as TGTGCCAGCAGCACCCGGACTAGCGGGGGACCCGCGAACACCGGGGAGCTGTTTTTT.